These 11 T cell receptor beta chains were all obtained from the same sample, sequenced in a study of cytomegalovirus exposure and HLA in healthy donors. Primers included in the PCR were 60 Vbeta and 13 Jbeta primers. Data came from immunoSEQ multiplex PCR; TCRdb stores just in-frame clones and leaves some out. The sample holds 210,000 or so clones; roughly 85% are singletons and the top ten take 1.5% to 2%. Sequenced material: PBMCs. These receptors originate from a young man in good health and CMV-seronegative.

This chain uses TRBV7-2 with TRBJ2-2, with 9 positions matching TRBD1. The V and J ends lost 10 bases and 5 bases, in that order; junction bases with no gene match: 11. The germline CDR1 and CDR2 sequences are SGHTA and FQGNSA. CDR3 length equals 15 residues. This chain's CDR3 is CATEQGATRTGELFF. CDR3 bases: TGTGCCACCGAACAGGGGGCGACGAGAACCGGGGAGCTGTTTTTT.

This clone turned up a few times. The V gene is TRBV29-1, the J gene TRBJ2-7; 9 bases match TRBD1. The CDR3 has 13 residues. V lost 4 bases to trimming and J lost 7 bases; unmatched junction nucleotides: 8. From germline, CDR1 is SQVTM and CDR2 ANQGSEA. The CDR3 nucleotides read TGCAGCGTTGGGACAGGGGCTAAGTGGGAGCAGTACTTC. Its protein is CSVGTGAKWEQYF.

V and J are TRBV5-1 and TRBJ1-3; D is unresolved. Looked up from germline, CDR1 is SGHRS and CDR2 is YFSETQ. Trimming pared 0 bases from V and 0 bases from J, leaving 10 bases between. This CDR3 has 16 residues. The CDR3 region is CASSLAAANSGNTIYF. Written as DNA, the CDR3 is TGCGCCAGCAGCTTGGCGGCGGCGAACTCTGGAAACACCATATATTTT.

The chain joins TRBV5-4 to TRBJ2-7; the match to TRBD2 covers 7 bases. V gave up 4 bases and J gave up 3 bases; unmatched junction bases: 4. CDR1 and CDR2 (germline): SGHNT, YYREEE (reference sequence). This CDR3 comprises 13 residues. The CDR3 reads CASSGGRGYEQYF. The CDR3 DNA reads TGTGCCAGCAGCGGGGGGAGGGGCTACGAGCAGTACTTC.

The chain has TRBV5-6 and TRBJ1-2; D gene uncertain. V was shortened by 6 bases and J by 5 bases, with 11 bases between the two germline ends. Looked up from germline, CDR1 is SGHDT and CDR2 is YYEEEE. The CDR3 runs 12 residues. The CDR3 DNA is TGTGCCAGCACCACGCGACATTATGGCTACACCTTC. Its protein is CASTTRHYGYTF.

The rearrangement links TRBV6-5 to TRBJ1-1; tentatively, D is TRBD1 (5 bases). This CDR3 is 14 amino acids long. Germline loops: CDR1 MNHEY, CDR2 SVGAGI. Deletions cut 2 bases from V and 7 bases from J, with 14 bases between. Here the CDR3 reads CASSYGGVKNEAFF. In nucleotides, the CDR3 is TGTGCCAGCAGTTACGGGGGGGTGAAGAATGAAGCTTTCTTT.

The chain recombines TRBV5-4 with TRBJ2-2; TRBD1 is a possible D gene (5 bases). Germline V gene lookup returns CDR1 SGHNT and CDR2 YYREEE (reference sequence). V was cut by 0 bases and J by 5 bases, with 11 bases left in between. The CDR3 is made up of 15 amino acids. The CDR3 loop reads CASSLAKGLTGELFF. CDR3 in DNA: TGTGCCAGCAGCTTGGCCAAGGGGTTAACCGGGGAGCTGTTTTTT. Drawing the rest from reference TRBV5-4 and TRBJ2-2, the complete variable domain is ETGVTQSPTHLIKTRGQQVTLRCSSQSGHNTVSWYQQALGQGPQFIFQYYREEENGRGNFPPRFSGLQFPNYSSELNVNALELDDSALYLCASSLAKGLTGELFFGEGSRLTVL.

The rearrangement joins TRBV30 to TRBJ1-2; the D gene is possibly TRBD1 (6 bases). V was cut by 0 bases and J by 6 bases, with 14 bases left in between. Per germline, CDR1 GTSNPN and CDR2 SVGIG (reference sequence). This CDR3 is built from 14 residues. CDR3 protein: CAWSVRQGTDGYTF. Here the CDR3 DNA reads TGTGCCTGGAGTGTACGGCAGGGGACGGATGGCTACACCTTC.

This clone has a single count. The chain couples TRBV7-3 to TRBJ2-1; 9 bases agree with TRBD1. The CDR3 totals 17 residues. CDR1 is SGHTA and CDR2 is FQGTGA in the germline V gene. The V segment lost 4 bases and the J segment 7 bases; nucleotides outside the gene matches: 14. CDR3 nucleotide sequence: TGTGCCAGCAGCTCAGCTTCAGGGACAGGGAGACGTAATGAGCAGTTCTTC. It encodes CASSSASGTGRRNEQFF.

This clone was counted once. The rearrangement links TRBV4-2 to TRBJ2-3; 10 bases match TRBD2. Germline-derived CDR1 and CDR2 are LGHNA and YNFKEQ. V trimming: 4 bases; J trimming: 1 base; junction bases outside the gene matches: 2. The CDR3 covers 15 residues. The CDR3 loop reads CASSPLAGGTDTQYF. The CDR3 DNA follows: TGTGCCAGCAGCCCTCTAGCGGGAGGCACAGATACGCAGTATTTT.

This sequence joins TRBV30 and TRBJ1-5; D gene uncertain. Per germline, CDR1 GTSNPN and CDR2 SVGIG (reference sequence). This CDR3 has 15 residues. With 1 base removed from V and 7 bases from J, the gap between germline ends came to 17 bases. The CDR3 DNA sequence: TGTGCCTGGAGTGAAAACACCGGGAAAGGACAGCCCCAGCATTTT. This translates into CAWSENTGKGQPQHF.